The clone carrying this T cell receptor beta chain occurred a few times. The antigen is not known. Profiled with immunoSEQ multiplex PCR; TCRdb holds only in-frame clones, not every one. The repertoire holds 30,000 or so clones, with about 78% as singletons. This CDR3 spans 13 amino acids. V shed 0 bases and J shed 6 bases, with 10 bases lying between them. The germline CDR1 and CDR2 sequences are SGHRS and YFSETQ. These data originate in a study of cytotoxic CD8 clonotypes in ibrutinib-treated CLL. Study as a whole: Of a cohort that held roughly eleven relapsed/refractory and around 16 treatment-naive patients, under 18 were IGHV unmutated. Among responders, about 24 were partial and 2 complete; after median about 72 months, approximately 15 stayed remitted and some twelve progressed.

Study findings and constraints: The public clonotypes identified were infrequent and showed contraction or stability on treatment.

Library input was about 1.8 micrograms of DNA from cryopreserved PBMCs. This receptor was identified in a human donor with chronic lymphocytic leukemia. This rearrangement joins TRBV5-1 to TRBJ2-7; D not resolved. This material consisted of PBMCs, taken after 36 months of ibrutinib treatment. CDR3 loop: CASSLVGPREQYF. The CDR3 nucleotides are TGCGCCAGCAGCTTGGTCGGGCCCCGCGAGCAGTACTTC.